The 27 T cell receptor beta chains below come from one sample, sequenced in a study of blood T cells in healthy people across ages. The second PCR ran roughly 7 to 12 cycles with a sample-barcoded 5' primer and J-beta primers. TCRdb used MiXCR to reprocess the 5' RACE reads, holding one entry per CDR3 protein. The data contain 800,000 to 950,000 distinct CDR3 sequences, about 27% of them singletons. These data were likewise used in another study, on T cells of mothers and their children.

Sequenced: blood. Receptors originate from a woman aged 35 to 49 in good health.

V and J are TRBV21-1 and TRBJ2-7; no check of the table's D call, TRBD1, against the DNA was made. TRBV21-1 is assigned pseudogene status. This CDR3 contains 16 residues. CDR3 sequence: CASSKVRTGITHEQYF. The DNA of the CDR3 is TGTGCCAGCAGCAAAGTGCGGACAGGGATAACTCACGAGCAGTACTTC.

This clonotype was observed at least ten times. The gene calls are TRBV9 and TRBJ2-1; unclear D gene. The V gene lost 0 bases and the J gene lost 5 bases, with 12 bases spanning the gap. CDR3 length equals 15 residues. Germline V gene data show CDR1 as SGDLS and CDR2 as YYNGEE. Written as DNA, the CDR3 is TGTGCCAGCAGCGTAGGGGGAAGTTACAACAATGAGCAGTTCTTC. As protein: CASSVGGSYNNEQFF.

In regard to this clonotype: The germline gene is not matched at one end of the junction; a read error may be the cause. This chain connects TRBV29-1 to TRBJ2-7, with 10 positions matching TRBD2. The CDR3 has 14 residues. Germline CDR1 and CDR2: SQVTM and ANQGSEA. The CDR3 DNA reads as TGCAGCGTCGGAAGGACTAGCGGAGGATACGGGCAGTACTTC. Translation gives CSVGRTSGGYGQYF.

Concerning this clonotype itself: One end of the junction varies from germline; a read error may be responsible. The gene calls are TRBV5-1 and TRBJ1-2; D is ambiguous. Germline CDR1 reads SGHRS; CDR2 reads YFSETQ. CDR3 size: 15 residues. The CDR3 DNA reads as TGCGCCAGCAGCGAACTGACGGGCGGTAACTATGGCTACATCTTC. The encoded protein is CASSELTGGNYGYIF.

A few counts support this clonotype. The chain's CDR3 is CASSLTGRNTGELFF. The DNA of the CDR3 is TGCGCCAGCAGCTTAACAGGGCGTAACACCGGGGAGCTGTTTTTT. The chain recombines TRBV5-1 with TRBJ2-2; D is possibly TRBD1 (6 bases). The CDR3 length is 15 residues. Germline CDR1 SGHRS, CDR2 YFSETQ. V was clipped by 2 bases and J by 2 bases, with 10 bases between them.

A word on this clonotype: Mismatch with germline at one junction end may stem from a read error. The V gene is TRBV11-2, the J gene TRBJ1-1; tentatively, D is TRBD1 (5 bases). The V gene's germline CDR1 is SGHAT and CDR2 FQNNGV. The CDR3 spans 14 residues. CDR3 sequence: CTSSLSGGNTEAFF. The DNA of the CDR3 is TGTACCAGCAGCTTATCGGGGGGGAACACTGAAGCTTTCTTT.

The J gene is TRBJ1-1, the V gene TRBV30; TRBD1 matches at 10 bases. With 5 bases clipped from V and 4 bases from J, the junction kept 1 base outside the gene matches. The CDR3 has 12 amino acids. Germline loops: CDR1 GTSNPN, CDR2 SVGIG (reference sequence). This chain's CDR3 is CAWGDRGTEAFF. CDR3 DNA sequence: TGTGCCTGGGGGGACAGGGGCACTGAAGCTTTCTTT.

This clonotype occurred many times. This chain uses TRBV28 with TRBJ2-7, with TRBD2 matching 7 bases. The V segment lost 8 bases and the J segment 4 bases; nucleotides outside the gene matches: 11. This CDR3 spans 14 amino acids. Germline CDR1 and CDR2: MDHEN and SYDVKM. CDR3 sequence: CASGPLGGEYEQYF. The CDR3 DNA reads as TGTGCCAGCGGGCCCTTGGGAGGGGAGTACGAGCAGTACTTC.

For this clonotype: Being one base from a much bigger clone, this may be a read error. V is TRBV10-2 and J is TRBJ2-1, with D possibly called TRBD1 or TRBD2 (5 bases each). Between the trimmed V and J ends, which lost 2 bases and 10 bases, there was a span of 15 bases. In germline, CDR1 is WSHSY, CDR2 SAAADI. This CDR3 is 14 amino acids long. As DNA, the CDR3 is TGCGCCAGCAGTGAGATTGGGGTGAGGGACGAGCAGTTCTTC. Its protein product is CASSEIGVRDEQFF.

The chain uses TRBV5-5 and TRBJ1-2; D is unclear. The germline V gene encodes CDR1 SGHKS and CDR2 YYEKEE (reference sequence). The CDR3 runs 15 residues. The V and J ends lost 3 bases and 5 bases respectively, with 17 bases between them. CDR3 region: CASSWAPDGEYGYTF. For the CDR3, the DNA is TGTGCCAGCAGCTGGGCCCCGGACGGGGAGTATGGCTACACCTTC.

The V and J genes are TRBV20-1 and TRBJ2-7; 10 bases agree with TRBD2. The V gene's germline CDR1 is DFQATT and CDR2 SNEGSKA (reference sequence). This CDR3 has 14 residues. The V gene end was trimmed by 3 bases and the J gene end by 2 bases; junction bases not matched to a gene: 4. The CDR3 DNA sequence: TGCAGTGCTAGTCCTAGCGGGAGTCCCTACGAGCAGTACTTC. Translated: CSASPSGSPYEQYF.

This chain links TRBV5-1 with TRBJ2-5, with a tentative D call TRBD1 (6 bases). CDR1 is SGHRS and CDR2 is YFSETQ in the germline V gene. V lost 0 bases to trimming and J lost 0 bases, with 9 bases between them. The CDR3 runs to 15 residues. The CDR3 reads CASSLGQGNQETQYF. In DNA, the CDR3 is TGCGCCAGCAGCTTGGGGCAGGGGAACCAAGAGACCCAGTACTTC.

This clonotype appeared many times. The rearrangement links TRBV7-2 to TRBJ1-2; D remains ambiguous. V dropped 2 bases and J dropped 5 bases, with 6 bases sitting between them. CDR1 is SGHTA, CDR2 FQGNSA, per germline. This CDR3 is built from 12 residues. The chain's CDR3 is CASSLNEYGYTF. CDR3 in DNA: TGTGCCAGCAGCTTAAATGAATATGGCTACACCTTC.

The rearrangement joins TRBV7-2 to TRBJ1-1, with D unclear. Trimming stripped 2 bases from V and 8 bases from J, with 15 bases between. The CDR3 sequence is 14 residues long. Germline CDR1 SGHTA, CDR2 FQGNSA. The CDR3 nucleotides read TGTGCCAGCAGCTTACCTACGTGGACCAAGGAAGCTTTCTTT. Translation: CASSLPTWTKEAFF.

The rearrangement joins TRBV6-6 to TRBJ1-5; D is uncertain. The CDR3 covers 14 residues. Trimming took off 2 bases at V and 3 bases at J, with 8 bases between the two ends. Germline CDR1 is MNHNY and CDR2 is SVGAGI (reference sequence). This CDR3 is CASSYLGDNQPQHF. The CDR3 coding sequence is TGTGCCAGCAGTTACCTCGGTGACAATCAGCCCCAGCATTTT.

The rearrangement uses TRBV6-5 and TRBJ2-4, with D possibly matching TRBD2 (5 bases). Trimming left V 8 bases short and J 1 base short, with 15 bases between. The germline V gene has CDR1 MNHEY and CDR2 SVGAGI. The CDR3 is 15 residues long. This CDR3 is CASRKRGTAKNIQYF. The CDR3 coding sequence is TGTGCCAGCCGTAAACGGGGAACGGCCAAAAACATTCAGTACTTC.

This clonotype was picked up a small number of times. J is TRBJ1-2 and V is TRBV28; 7 bases match TRBD1. The CDR3 has 13 amino acids. CDR1 and CDR2 from the germline V gene are MDHEN and SYDVKM. The ends lost 10 bases at V and 4 bases at J; junction bases unmatched: 9. The CDR3: CATRPGGAYGYTF. As DNA, the CDR3 is TGTGCCACTCGGCCAGGGGGAGCCTATGGCTACACCTTC.

The sample holds many counts of this clonotype. The V call is TRBV3-1, the J call TRBJ1-2; tentatively, D is TRBD1 (6 bases). The CDR3 is 15 residues long. Trimming removed 4 bases at V and 7 bases at J, with 19 bases between. Germline V CDR1 and CDR2: LGHDT, YNNKEL (reference sequence). Written as DNA, the CDR3 is TGTGCCAGCAGCCCGGGGCCCTCAGGGGCGCCTGGCTACACCTTC. Protein: CASSPGPSGAPGYTF.

This clonotype has at least ten counts. The chain employs TRBV12-3 or TRBV12-4 and TRBJ2-5, with TRBD2 identical over 11 bases. Germline trimming cut 6 bases from V and 1 base from J; bases unmatched to any gene: 7. The CDR3 is 16 amino acids. CDR3 amino acids: CASSRTSGGSQETQYF. The CDR3 DNA reads as TGTGCCAGCAGCCGAACTAGCGGGGGTTCCCAAGAGACCCAGTACTTC.

This clonotype was seen more than once but under ten times. V usage is TRBV24-1 and J usage is TRBJ2-7; D is perhaps TRBD2 (5 bases). Per germline, CDR1 KGHDR and CDR2 SFDVKD. This CDR3 has 14 residues. V was cut by 3 bases and J by 2 bases, with 10 bases left in between. DNA of the CDR3: TGTGCCACCAGTGATATAAGAGGGACCTACGAGCAGTACTTC. Translating gives CATSDIRGTYEQYF.

This clonotype was seen only a few times. The chain carries TRBV6-1 and TRBJ2-1; 15 bases map to TRBD2. This CDR3 comprises 21 residues. Trimming took 7 bases from V and 0 from J; bases not matched to a gene: 16. Germline lookup yields CDR1 MNHNS and CDR2 SASEGT. CDR3 protein: CASNTLWGLAGGKSSYNEQFF. CDR3 DNA: TGTGCCAGCAATACGCTTTGGGGACTAGCGGGGGGAAAGAGCTCCTACAATGAGCAGTTCTTC.

There are a few counts of this clonotype. The V and J genes are TRBV7-3 and TRBJ2-5; D might be TRBD1 or TRBD2, each matching 5 bases. This CDR3 spans 13 amino acids. Germline V gives CDR1 SGHTA, CDR2 FQGTGA. Trimming left V 1 base short and J 6 bases short, with 9 bases between. The CDR3 DNA follows: TGTGCCAGCAGCTTAAGCTGGGGGAAGACCCAGTACTTC. Protein: CASSLSWGKTQYF.

The V gene is TRBV6-5, the J gene TRBJ2-1; 7 bases map to TRBD1. This CDR3 has 15 amino acids. Trimming at V came to 4 bases and at J to 7 bases, leaving 10 bases not matched to a gene. Germline V gene lookup returns CDR1 MNHEY and CDR2 SVGAGI. The CDR3 DNA reads as TGTGCCAGCAGTTGGGGACAGCCGTACTGGAATGAGCAGTTCTTC. Its protein is CASSWGQPYWNEQFF.

This clonotype was counted only a few times. CDR3 protein: CSVEKGVANYGYTF. For the CDR3, the DNA is TGCAGCGTTGAAAAGGGGGTTGCTAACTATGGCTACACCTTC. The chain carries TRBV29-1 and TRBJ1-2; maybe TRBD1 (6 bases). V was clipped by 2 bases and J by 0 bases, with 10 bases between them. This CDR3 is built from 14 residues. From germline, CDR1 is SQVTM and CDR2 ANQGSEA.

This clonotype was picked up many times. CDR3: CASSFIRGQETQYF. The DNA for the CDR3 is TGTGCCAGCAGCTTCATCCGGGGGCAAGAGACCCAGTACTTC. V gene TRBV3-1 combines with J gene TRBJ2-5; D perhaps matches TRBD2 (6 bases). The V and J ends lost 5 bases and 2 bases respectively, with 12 bases between them. The CDR3 totals 14 residues. CDR1 and CDR2 (germline): LGHDT, YNNKEL (reference sequence).

The gene calls are TRBV6-5 and TRBJ2-1; 10 bases map to TRBD2. CDR3 size: 14 residues. The germline V gene encodes CDR1 MNHEY and CDR2 SVGAGI. The V and J ends lost 6 bases and 10 bases, in that order; junction bases with no gene match: 9. This CDR3 is CASSPLASGGEQFF. CDR3 nucleotide sequence: TGTGCCAGCAGCCCCCTAGCTAGCGGGGGAGAGCAGTTCTTC.

J is TRBJ2-5 and V is TRBV11-2; unclear D gene. The CDR3 length is 14 residues. V was cut by 1 base and J by 2 bases, with 8 bases left in between. Germline CDR1 SGHAT, CDR2 FQNNGV. The CDR3 coding sequence is TGTGCCAGCAGCTTAGCGGCTCCGCAAGAGACCCAGTACTTC. Translated, it gives CASSLAAPQETQYF.